This T cell receptor (beta chain) was found in a study of regulatory T cells in long-lasting Graves disease. Time point indicated: newly diagnosed GD, antithyroid drugs for less than 3 months. Scientists built the TCR library using RNA that was extracted from PBMCs. General study points: Thyroid tissue was not studied; only peripheral blood was.

The CDR3 sequence is 15 residues long. Trimming removed 5 bases from V and 4 bases from J; junction bases left unmatched: 8. From germline, CDR1 is MDHEN and CDR2 SYDVKM. In this sample, this clonotype turned up a few times. What it binds is not known. Construction of TCR beta libraries relied on iRepertoire HTBI primers and on Arm-PCR targeting CDR3 regions. MiXCR, applied by TCRdb to the multiplex PCR reads, yields one record per CDR3 protein. The data contain about 220,000 distinct CDR3 sequences, roughly 20% of them seen just once; the ten biggest clones take up over 9.5%. The same sample was also used in a study of T cells in Graves' hyperthyroidism and ophthalmopathy. This second report adds: In simple terms, a model built on 13 V-J features told ophthalmopathy apart from stable hyperthyroidism.

Specimen: peripheral blood mononuclear cells (PBMCs), collected at new diagnosis, from a patient treated with antithyroid drugs. J is TRBJ2-7 and V is TRBV28; 10 nucleotides match TRBD2. This TCR was recovered from a woman in her 30s with Graves disease. In nucleotides, the CDR3 is TGTGCCAGCAGTCCGAGGACTAGCGGATTTTACGAGCAGTACTTC. It encodes CASSPRTSGFYEQYF.